This T cell receptor beta chain was sequenced during a study of T cells in localized non-small cell lung cancer. A few counts support this clone. What it binds is not known. Findings and limits, study-wide: Longer overall survival was seen with higher T cell density measured in blood. Only one tumor region went through sequencing, so heterogeneity may still be there.

CDR3 size: 13 residues. The germline V gene has CDR1 SGHAT and CDR2 FQNNGV. V lost 8 bases and J 8 bases, leaving 18 bases between the germline ends. The table came from immunoSEQ multiplex PCR; TCRdb's copy has only in-frame clones and leaves some out. The sample carries about 27,000 clones, around four fifths recorded once. The receptor comes from a woman aged 35 to 69 with stage I lung adenocarcinoma. V gene TRBV11-2 combines with J gene TRBJ1-2; D is possibly TRBD1 (5 bases). The material was peripheral blood, obtained before any cancer treatment. CDR3 protein: CASAGPDLSGYTF. The CDR3 coding sequence is TGTGCCAGCGCAGGGCCAGACCTCTCGGGCTACACCTTC.